This T cell receptor (beta chain) was obtained from a study of cytomegalovirus exposure and HLA in healthy donors. Study summary: Genetic ancestry analysis placed about 84% of the roughly 400 donors that were genotyped in the Caucasian-associated cluster.

Findings and caveats of the study: It was reported in a later analysis that an Asian-associated ancestry cluster showed fewer N-insertions than the approximately 700-donor mean. Earlier analysis found most TCR beta V segments productive about 87% or about 30% of the time.

This PCR relied on a set of 60 Vbeta primers and 13 Jbeta primers. In the original processing: In a later analysis, around 10 million of 65 million to 90 million unique beta chains occurred in at least two donors. This table comes from immunoSEQ multiplex PCR, and its TCRdb copy is limited to in-frame clones, with some not included. The V and J calls and clone size come from that table; D and trimming were worked out from the DNA. The sample lists fewer than 150,000 clones; around 77% were seen once. Note on this clone: The antigen remains unidentified.

This sequence originates from a woman aged 50 to 60 in good health and CMV-seronegative. Sample: PBMCs.

DNA of the CDR3: TGCGCCAGCAGCGCTAAGAGCGGGCCCACCGGGGAGCTGTTTTTT. It encodes CASSAKSGPTGELFF. V gene TRBV5-1 combines with J gene TRBJ2-2; perhaps TRBD2 as D (6 bases). Trimming pared 4 bases from V and 4 bases from J, leaving 14 bases between. The CDR3 covers 15 residues. CDR1 is SGHRS and CDR2 is YFSETQ in the germline V gene.